This T cell receptor beta chain derives from a study of regulatory T cells in long-lasting Graves disease. Study background: Antithyroid drugs had been taken under 3 months by newly diagnosed Graves' patients.

The CDR3 totals 15 residues. From germline, CDR1 is DFQATT and CDR2 SNEGSKA (reference sequence). With 5 bases removed from V and 3 bases from J, the gap between germline ends came to 19 bases. Arm-PCR of CDR3 regions and iRepertoire HTBI primers were the basis on which TCR beta libraries were built. The authors' processing: Identified across the samples were approximately 60 TRBV segments and around 14 TRBJ segments. Via MiXCR, TCRdb re-called the multiplex PCR reads, giving one row per CDR3 protein. In this record, the V and J calls reflect TCRdb's handling and not the investigators' own analysis. The sample holds 400,000 to 550,000 distinct CDR3 sequences, around 17% seen once. Specified time point: newly diagnosed GD, antithyroid drugs for less than 3 months. From RNA extracted from PBMCs, the TCR library was made. This clonotype was observed a few times. These data were also reused for a study on T cells in Graves' hyperthyroidism and ophthalmopathy. That report adds: No ophthalmopathy progression within 18 months constituted stable Graves' hyperthyroidism. TCR CDR3 underwent first-round RT-PCR with the HTBI primer set.

The gene calls are TRBV20-1 and TRBJ2-5; no clear D gene. This receptor was taken from a woman aged 25 to 39 with Graves disease. Here the sequenced sample was peripheral blood mononuclear cells (PBMCs), taken at new diagnosis, from a patient treated with antithyroid drugs. CDR3 sequence: CSAPQLVRAKETQYF. CDR3 nucleotides: TGCAGTGCTCCCCAGCTCGTTCGGGCAAAAGAGACCCAGTACTTC.